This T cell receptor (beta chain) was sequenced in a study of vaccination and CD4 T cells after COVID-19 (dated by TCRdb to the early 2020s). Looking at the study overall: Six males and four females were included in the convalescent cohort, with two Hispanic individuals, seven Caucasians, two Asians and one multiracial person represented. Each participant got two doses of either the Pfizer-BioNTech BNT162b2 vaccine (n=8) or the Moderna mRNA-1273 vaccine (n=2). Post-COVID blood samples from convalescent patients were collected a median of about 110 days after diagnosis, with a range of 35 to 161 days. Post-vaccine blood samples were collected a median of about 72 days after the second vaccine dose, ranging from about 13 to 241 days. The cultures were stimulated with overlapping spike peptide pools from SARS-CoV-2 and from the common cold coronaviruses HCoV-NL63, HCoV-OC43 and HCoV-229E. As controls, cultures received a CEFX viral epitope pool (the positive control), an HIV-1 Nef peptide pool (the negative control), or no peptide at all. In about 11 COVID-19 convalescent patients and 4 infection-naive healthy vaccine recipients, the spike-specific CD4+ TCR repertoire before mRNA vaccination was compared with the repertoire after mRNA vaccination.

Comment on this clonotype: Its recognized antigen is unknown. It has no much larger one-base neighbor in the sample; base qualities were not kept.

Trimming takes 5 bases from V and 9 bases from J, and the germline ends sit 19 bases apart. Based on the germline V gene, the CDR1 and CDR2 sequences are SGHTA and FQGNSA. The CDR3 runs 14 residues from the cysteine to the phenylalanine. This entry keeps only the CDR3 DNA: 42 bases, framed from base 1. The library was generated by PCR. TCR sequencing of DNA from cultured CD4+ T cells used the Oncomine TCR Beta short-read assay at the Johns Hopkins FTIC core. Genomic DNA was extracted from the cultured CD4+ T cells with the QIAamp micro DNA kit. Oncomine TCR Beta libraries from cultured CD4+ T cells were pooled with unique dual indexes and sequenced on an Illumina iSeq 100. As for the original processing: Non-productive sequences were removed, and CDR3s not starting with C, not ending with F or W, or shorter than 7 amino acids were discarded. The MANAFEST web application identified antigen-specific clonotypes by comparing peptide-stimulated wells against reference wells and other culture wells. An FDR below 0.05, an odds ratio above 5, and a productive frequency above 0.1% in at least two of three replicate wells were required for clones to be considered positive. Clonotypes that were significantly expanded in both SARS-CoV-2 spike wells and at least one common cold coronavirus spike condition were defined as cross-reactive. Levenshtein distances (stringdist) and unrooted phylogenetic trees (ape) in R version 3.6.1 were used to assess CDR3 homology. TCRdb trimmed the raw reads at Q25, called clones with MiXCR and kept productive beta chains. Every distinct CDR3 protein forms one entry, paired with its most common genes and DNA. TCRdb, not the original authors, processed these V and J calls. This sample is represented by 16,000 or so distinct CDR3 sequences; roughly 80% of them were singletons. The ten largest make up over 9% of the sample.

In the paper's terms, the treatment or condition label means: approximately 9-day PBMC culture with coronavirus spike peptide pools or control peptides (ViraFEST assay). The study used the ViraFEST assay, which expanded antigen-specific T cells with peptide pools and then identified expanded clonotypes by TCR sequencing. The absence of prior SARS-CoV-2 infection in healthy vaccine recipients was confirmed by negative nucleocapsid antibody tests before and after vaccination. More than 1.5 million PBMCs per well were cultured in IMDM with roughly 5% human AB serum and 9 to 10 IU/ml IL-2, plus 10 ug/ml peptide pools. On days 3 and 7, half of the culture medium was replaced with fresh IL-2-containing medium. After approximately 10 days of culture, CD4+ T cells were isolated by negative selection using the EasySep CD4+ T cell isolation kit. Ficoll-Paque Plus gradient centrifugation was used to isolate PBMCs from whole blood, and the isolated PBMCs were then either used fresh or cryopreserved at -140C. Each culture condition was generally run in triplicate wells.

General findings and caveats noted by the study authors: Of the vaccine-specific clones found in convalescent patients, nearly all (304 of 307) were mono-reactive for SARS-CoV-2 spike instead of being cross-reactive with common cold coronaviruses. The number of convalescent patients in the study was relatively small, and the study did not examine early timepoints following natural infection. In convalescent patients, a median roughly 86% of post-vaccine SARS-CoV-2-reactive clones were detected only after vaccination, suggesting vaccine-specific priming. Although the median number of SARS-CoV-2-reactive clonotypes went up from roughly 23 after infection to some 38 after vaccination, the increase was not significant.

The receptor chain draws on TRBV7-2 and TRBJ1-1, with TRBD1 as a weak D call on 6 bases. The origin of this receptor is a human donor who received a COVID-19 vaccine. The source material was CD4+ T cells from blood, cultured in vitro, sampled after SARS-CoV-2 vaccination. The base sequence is TGTGCCAGCAGCCCCAGCCGGGGGCAGGCAAAAGCTTTCTTT. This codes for CASSPSRGQAKAFF.